The sequence of this T cell receptor beta chain was determined in a study of T cells in lung cancer brain metastases. Study-level information: Tobacco use history was present in about 85% of the 20 patients, median approximately 40 pack-years.

General study findings and limits: Effects of preoperative corticosteroids on T cell infiltration in brain metastases could not be controlled.

Guided by marked H&E slides, tumor areas were macrodissected from five unstained, deparaffinized around 9.2 um sections. A word on this clone: Its antigen is unidentified.

Here immunoSEQ multiplex PCR was the method, and the copy in TCRdb shows in-frame clones only, minus some. The sample has roughly 2,500 clones, less than 95% seen once. The CDR3 is 13 residues long. Trimming took 7 bases from V and 0 from J, leaving 9 bases between them. Germline assignment: CDR1 SNHLY and CDR2 FYNNEI. The rearrangement joins TRBV2 to TRBJ2-5, with no clear D. The TCR originated in a man in his 70s with non-small cell lung cancer. Sequencing was carried out using tumor tissue from the primary lung tumor. The CDR3 is CASTGPYQETQYF. Written as DNA, the CDR3 is TGTGCCAGCACAGGTCCGTACCAAGAGACCCAGTACTTC. Filled out from reference TRBV2 and TRBJ2-5, the complete variable domain reads EPEVTQTPSHQVTQMGQEVILRCVPISNHLYFYWYRQILGQKVEFLVSFYNNEISEKSEIFDDQFSVERPDGSNFTLKIRSTKLEDSAMYFCASTGPYQETQYFGPGTRLLVL.